One and the same sample provided the 16 T cell receptor beta chains below, sequenced in a study of T cells after yellow fever vaccination. TCRdb recomputed calls from the 5' RACE reads with MiXCR, one row per CDR3 protein. The profile shows about 99,000 distinct CDR3 sequences, roughly 6% of them singletons. The source material was CD8+ T cells sorted from PBMCs, sampled 10 days after the yellow fever booster vaccination. Source of these receptors: a young man who received the YFV17D yellow fever vaccine.

In its sample, this clonotype was seen a few times. The V and J genes are TRBV24-1 and TRBJ2-1, with TRBD1 matching over 8 bases. V gave up 4 bases and J gave up 9 bases; unmatched junction bases: 7. Germline V CDR1 and CDR2: KGHDR, SFDVKD. The CDR3 is 14 amino acids. The CDR3 here is CATSDRTGWGEQFF. The CDR3 DNA reads as TGTGCCACCAGTGACCGGACAGGGTGGGGTGAGCAGTTCTTC.

There are a few counts of this clonotype. The V gene is TRBV6-2 or TRBV6-3, the J gene TRBJ1-5; TRBD1 agrees at 7 bases. There are 15 residues in the CDR3. In germline, CDR1 is MNHEY, CDR2 SVGEGT. The J segment lost 5 bases and the V segment lost 5 bases, leaving 9 bases of the junction unmatched. In DNA form, the CDR3 reads TGTGCCAGCAGTCTTACAGGGGCCGCAGATCAGCCCCAGCATTTT. This gives the protein CASSLTGAADQPQHF.

This clonotype has a handful of counts. The chain is built from TRBV7-9 and TRBJ2-1; D is unclear. Germline CDR1 SEHNR, CDR2 FQNEAQ (reference sequence). CDR3 length equals 12 residues. Trimming removed 5 bases at V and 4 bases at J, with 6 bases between. The DNA for the CDR3 is TGTGCCAGCAGCGATGGATACAATGAGCAGTTCTTC. It translates to CASSDGYNEQFF.

This clonotype occurred a few times. The chain recombines TRBV7-8 with TRBJ2-3; a possible D gene is TRBD2 (6 bases). Germline CDR1 reads SGHVS; CDR2 reads FQNEAQ. V lost 5 bases, J lost 5 bases, and 17 bases lay in between. The CDR3 runs 15 residues. In DNA form, the CDR3 reads TGTGCCAGCAGCCCTAGGACTACCCCCCTAGATACGCAGTATTTT. Protein: CASSPRTTPLDTQYF. Using reference TRBV7-8 and TRBJ2-3 for the parts outside the CDR3, the full variable domain is GAGVSQSPRYKVAKRGQDVALRCDPISGHVSLFWYQQALGQGPEFLTYFQNEAQLDKSGLPSDRFFAERPEGSVSTLKIQRTQQEDSAVYLCASSPRTTPLDTQYFGPGTRLTVL.

The gene calls are TRBV6-2 or TRBV6-3 and TRBJ2-5; weak D call: TRBD2 (5 bases). This CDR3 has 16 amino acids. Germline lookup yields CDR1 MNHEY and CDR2 SVGEGT. Trimming pared 0 bases from V and 5 bases from J, leaving 16 bases between. The chain's CDR3 is CASSYSKAARVETQYF. The CDR3 DNA follows: TGTGCCAGCAGTTACTCGAAGGCGGCGAGGGTCGAGACCCAGTACTTC.

The table lists this clonotype with a few counts. The chain combines TRBV5-5 with TRBJ2-2, with D uncertain. CDR3 length: 14 amino acids. V gave up 4 bases and J gave up 4 bases, with 11 bases separating them. The germline V gene encodes CDR1 SGHKS and CDR2 YYEKEE (reference sequence). In DNA, the CDR3 is TGTGCCAGCAGCCCGGGCTGGGGCACCGGGGAGCTGTTTTTT. Translated: CASSPGWGTGELFF.

There are many counts of this clonotype. This chain connects TRBV12-3 or TRBV12-4 to TRBJ2-1; the D is unclear. Trimming took off 6 bases at V and 3 bases at J, with 6 bases between the two ends. The CDR3 is 12 residues long. The CDR3 nucleotides read TGTGCCAGCAGCCGAGACTACAATGAGCAGTTCTTC. This encodes CASSRDYNEQFF.

The chain links TRBV27 to TRBJ2-1, with 8 bases that match TRBD2. Germline CDR1 MNHEY, CDR2 SMNVEV (reference sequence). V shed 6 bases, J shed 8 bases, and the junction held 6 bases outside the gene matches. CDR3 length: 13 amino acids. CDR3 bases: TGTGCCAGCAGCCGCGGGGGGAGGGATGAGCAGTTCTTC. Translated, it gives CASSRGGRDEQFF.

This rearrangement joins TRBV6-5 to TRBJ2-5, with 13 bases aligning to TRBD2. CDR3 size: 16 residues. The ends lost 6 bases at V and 0 bases at J; junction bases unmatched: 4. In germline, CDR1 is MNHEY, CDR2 SVGAGI. The CDR3 reads CASSQLAGGYQETQYF. CDR3 coding DNA: TGTGCCAGCAGCCAACTAGCGGGGGGGTACCAAGAGACCCAGTACTTC.

This clonotype came up a few times. The rearrangement links TRBV5-8 to TRBJ2-5, with 8 positions matching TRBD1. The CDR3 has 15 residues. From germline, CDR1 is SGHTS and CDR2 YDEGEE. Trimming removed 4 bases from V and 4 bases from J; junction bases left unmatched: 9. DNA for the CDR3: TGTGCCAGCAGCACATGGACAGGGAGTTTAGAGACCCAGTACTTC. It yields the protein CASSTWTGSLETQYF.

The rearrangement links TRBV7-2 to TRBJ2-3; 8 positions agree with TRBD2. V shed 1 base and J 1 base; nucleotides not matched to a gene: 7. Germline CDR1 and CDR2: SGHTA and FQGNSA. CDR3 length: 17 amino acids. The CDR3: CASSLGRGEERTDTQYF. The CDR3 DNA sequence: TGTGCCAGCAGCTTAGGGCGGGGGGAAGAACGCACAGATACGCAGTATTTT. The full variable domain, with the rest looked up from reference TRBV7-2 and TRBJ2-3, is GAGVSQSPSNKVTEKGKDVELRCDPISGHTALYWYRQSLGQGLEFLIYFQGNSAPDKSGLPSDRFSAERTGGSVSTLTIQRTQQEDSAVYLCASSLGRGEERTDTQYFGPGTRLTVL.

This clonotype was recorded many times. The genes are TRBV4-3 and TRBJ2-7; D possibly matches TRBD1 or TRBD2 (5 bases each). Germline V gene sequence: CDR1 LGHNA, CDR2 YSLEER. Trimming left V 0 bases short and J 4 bases short, with 19 bases between. The CDR3 spans 17 residues. The CDR3 DNA sequence: TGCGCCAGCAGCCAAGATCGGAGTGGGGGATCGGGGTACGAGCAGTACTTC. This translates into CASSQDRSGGSGYEQYF.

This clonotype was counted at least ten times. The chain links TRBV6-4 to TRBJ2-4; the D gene is possibly TRBD2 (5 bases). The CDR3 length is 13 residues. Trimming took off 3 bases at V and 13 bases at J, with 16 bases between the two ends. Looked up from germline, CDR1 is MRHNA and CDR2 is SNTAGT. CDR3 region: CASSEFGRGPQYF. In DNA, the CDR3 is TGTGCCAGCAGTGAGTTTGGTCGGGGTCCACAGTACTTC.

In its sample, this clonotype was seen a few times. The chain employs TRBV4-1 and TRBJ1-1; maybe TRBD1 (5 bases). V was trimmed by 4 bases and J by 1 base, leaving 22 bases between them. This CDR3 is 18 amino acids long. CDR1 and CDR2 from the germline V gene are MGHRA and YSYEKL. The CDR3 reads CASSLEGEWSHRNTEAFF. DNA of the CDR3: TGCGCCAGCAGCCTTGAAGGGGAGTGGAGCCATCGGAACACTGAAGCTTTCTTT.

This clonotype has only a few counts. J is TRBJ2-7 and V is TRBV10-3; 10 positions match TRBD2. The germline V gene has CDR1 ENHRY and CDR2 SYGVKD. The trim removed 3 bases at V and 0 bases at J, leaving 2 bases unmatched. CDR3 size: 15 residues. In nucleotides, the CDR3 is TGTGCCATCAGTGACAGGACTAGCGGCTCCTACGAGCAGTACTTC. It specifies CAISDRTSGSYEQYF.

Worth noting for this clonotype: It may be a read error: a sequence one base away is much more abundant. The chain links TRBV5-4 to TRBJ2-2; no definite D call. This CDR3 region has 14 residues. Germline values: CDR1 SGHNT, CDR2 YYREEE (reference sequence). DNA for the CDR3: TGTGCCATCAGCTTAGGAAACTTTCGCGGGGAGCTGTTTTTT. It yields the protein CAISLGNFRGELFF.